This T cell receptor (beta chain) was sequenced in a study of cytomegalovirus exposure and HLA in healthy donors. Overall study: HLA-typed donors were the source of around 85 million unique TCRs held in an early data release. Study results and limitations: Accurate prediction of HLA-A and HLA-B alleles (for most subjects) was reportedly achieved from TCR beta sequences. About 87% or about 30% of the time was how often most TCR beta V segments were productive, according to an earlier analysis.

The PCR employed 60 Vbeta primers together with 13 Jbeta primers. Sequencing used immunoSEQ multiplex PCR; TCRdb keeps in-frame clones, though not all of them. The sample holds around 190,000 clones, roughly 85% seen once. For this clone: What it binds is not known.

CDR1 SNHLY and CDR2 FYNNEI come from the germline V gene. Trimming cost V 6 bases and J 2 bases, with 10 bases left between them. CDR3 length: 14 amino acids. Material: PBMCs. The chain uses TRBV2 and TRBJ2-2, with D tentatively TRBD1 (5 bases). This sequence was found in a woman younger than 45 in good health and CMV-seropositive. As DNA, the CDR3 is TGTGCCAGCAGGGGTGACAGCAACACCGGGGAGCTGTTTTTT. Amino acids: CASRGDSNTGELFF. The full variable domain, completed using reference TRBV2 and TRBJ2-2, is EPEVTQTPSHQVTQMGQEVILRCVPISNHLYFYWYRQILGQKVEFLVSFYNNEISEKSEIFDDQFSVERPDGSNFTLKIRSTKLEDSAMYFCASRGDSNTGELFFGEGSRLTVL.